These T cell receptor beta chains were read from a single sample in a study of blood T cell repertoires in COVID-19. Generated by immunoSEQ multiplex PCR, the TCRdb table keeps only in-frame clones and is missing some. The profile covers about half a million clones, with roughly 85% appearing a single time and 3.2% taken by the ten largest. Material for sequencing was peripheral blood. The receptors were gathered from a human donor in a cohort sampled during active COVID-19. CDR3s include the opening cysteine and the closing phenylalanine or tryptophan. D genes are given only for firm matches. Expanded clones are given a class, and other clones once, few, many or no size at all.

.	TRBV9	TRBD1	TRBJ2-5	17	CASSRGQGATRQETQYF	TGTGCCAGCAGCCGGGGGCAGGGGGCCACTAGGCAAGAGACCCAGTACTTC
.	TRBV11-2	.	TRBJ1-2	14	CASSSPDSIYGYTF	TGTGCCAGCAGCTCACCCGACAGCATCTATGGCTACACCTTC
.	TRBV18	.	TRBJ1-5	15	CASSPPHGDTKPQHF	TGTGCCAGCTCACCACCGCACGGGGACACCAAGCCCCAGCATTTT
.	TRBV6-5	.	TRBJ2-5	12	CASSYPPETQYF	TGTGCCAGCAGTTACCCCCCGGAGACCCAGTACTTC
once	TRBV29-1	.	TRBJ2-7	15	CSVELDRGGDNEQYF	TGCAGCGTTGAATTAGATAGGGGGGGAGATAACGAGCAGTACTTC
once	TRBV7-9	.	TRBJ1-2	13	CASSPTEIYGYTF	TGTGCCAGCAGCCCCACAGAGATCTATGGCTACACCTTC
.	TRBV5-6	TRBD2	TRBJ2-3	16	CASSTWTSGRTDTQYF	TGTGCCAGCAGCACCTGGACTAGCGGGAGGACAGATACGCAGTATTTT
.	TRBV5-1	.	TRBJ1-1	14	CASSFETAWAEAFF	TGCGCCAGCAGCTTCGAAACAGCCTGGGCTGAAGCTTTCTTT
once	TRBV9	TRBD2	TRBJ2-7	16	CASSSSSSGRPYEQYF	TGTGCCAGCAGCTCAAGCTCTAGCGGGCGCCCCTACGAGCAGTACTTC
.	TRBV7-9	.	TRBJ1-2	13	CASSKGRDYGYTF	TGTGCCAGCAGCAAAGGGAGGGACTATGGCTACACCTTC
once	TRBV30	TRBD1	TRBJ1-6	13	CALQGSGNSPLHF	TGTGCCTTACAGGGGTCCGGTAATTCACCCCTCCACTTT
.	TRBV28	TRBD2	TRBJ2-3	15	CASSLTSGSHRTQYF	TGTGCCAGCAGCCTGACTAGCGGGAGTCATCGTACGCAGTATTTT
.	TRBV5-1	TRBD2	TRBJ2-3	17	CASTYYGLAGRGDTQYF	TGCGCCAGCACCTATTACGGACTAGCGGGAAGGGGAGATACGCAGTATTTT
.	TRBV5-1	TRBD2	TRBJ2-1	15	CASTRASGDDNEQFF	TGCGCCAGCACCCGAGCTAGCGGGGATGACAATGAGCAGTTCTTC
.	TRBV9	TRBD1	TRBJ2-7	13	CASSLDRAGEQYF	TGTGCCAGCAGCCTCGACAGGGCGGGCGAGCAGTACTTC
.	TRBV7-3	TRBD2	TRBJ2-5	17	CASSFGAGGSGQETQYF	TGTGCCAGCAGCTTTGGGGCGGGCGGGAGCGGCCAAGAGACCCAGTACTTC
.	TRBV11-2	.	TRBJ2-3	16	CASFPGRPGSRDTQYF	TGTGCCAGCTTCCCGGGCAGGCCAGGGTCTCGAGATACGCAGTATTTT
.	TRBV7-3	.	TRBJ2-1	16	CASRLRPGTVYNEQFF	TGTGCCAGCAGACTCAGACCCGGGACTGTCTACAATGAGCAGTTCTTC
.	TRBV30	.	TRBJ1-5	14	CAWAPRGGNQPQHF	TGTGCCTGGGCCCCCCGGGGGGGAAATCAGCCCCAGCATTTT
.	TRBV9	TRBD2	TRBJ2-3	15	CASSVVGGVTDTQYF	TGTGCCAGCAGCGTAGTCGGGGGGGTAACAGATACGCAGTATTTT
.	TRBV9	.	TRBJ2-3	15	CASSVNGLSTDTQYF	TGTGCCAGCAGCGTTAATGGACTGAGCACAGATACGCAGTATTTT
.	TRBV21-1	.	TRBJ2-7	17	CASRTKEVGQGCYEQYF	TGTGCCAGCAGGACCAAGGAAGTAGGACAGGGGTGTTACGAGCAGTACTTC
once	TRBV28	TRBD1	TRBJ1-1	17	CASRYFGPGQGRTEAFF	TGTGCCAGCAGGTATTTCGGGCCGGGACAGGGACGGACTGAAGCTTTCTTT
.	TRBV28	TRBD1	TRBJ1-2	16	CASSLLTGTGGAGYTF	TGTGCCAGCAGTTTGCTGACCGGGACAGGGGGTGCTGGCTACACCTTC
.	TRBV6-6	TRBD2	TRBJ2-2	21	CASSPRRGGLAGGGGTGELFF	TGTGCCAGCAGTCCCCGTAGGGGGGGACTAGCGGGAGGAGGAGGGACCGGGGAGCTGTTTTTT
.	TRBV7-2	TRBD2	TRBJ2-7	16	CASSPGGTSGSYEQYF	TGTGCCAGCAGCCCGGGGGGGACTAGCGGGAGTTACGAGCAGTACTTC
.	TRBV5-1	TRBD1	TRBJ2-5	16	CASSPRPQGADETQYF	TGCGCCAGCAGCCCAAGACCCCAGGGGGCGGACGAGACCCAGTACTTC
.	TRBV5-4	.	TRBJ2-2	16	CASSSGGTAYTGELFF	TGTGCCAGCAGCTCGGGAGGGACAGCCTACACCGGGGAGCTGTTTTTT
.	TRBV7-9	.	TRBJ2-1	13	CASSFLSGSGAFF	TGTGCCAGCAGCTTCTTATCGGGTAGTGGAGCGTTCTTC
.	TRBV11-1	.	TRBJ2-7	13	CASSLLGRDEQYF	TGTGCCAGCAGTTTACTAGGTCGAGACGAGCAGTACTTC
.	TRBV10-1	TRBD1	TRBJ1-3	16	CASRDRGRRSGNTIYF	TGCGCCAGCAGGGACAGGGGGCGCCGCTCTGGAAACACCATATATTTT
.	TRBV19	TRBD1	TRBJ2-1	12	CASSALQGARFF	TGTGCCAGTAGTGCGCTACAGGGGGCTCGGTTCTTC
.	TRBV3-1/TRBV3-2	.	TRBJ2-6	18	CASSQAFGGNAGANVLTF	TGTGCCAGCAGCCAAGCCTTTGGCGGGAATGCCGGGGCCAACGTCCTGACTTTC
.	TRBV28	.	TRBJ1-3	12	CASSQGGNTIYF	TGTGCCAGCTCTCAGGGGGGAAACACCATATATTTT
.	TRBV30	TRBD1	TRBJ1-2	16	CAWSVQWRDSPYGYTF	TGTGCCTGGAGTGTACAGTGGCGGGACAGTCCTTATGGCTACACCTTC
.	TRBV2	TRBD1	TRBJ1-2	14	CASRGDSPIYGYTF	TGTGCCAGCAGGGGGGACAGCCCGATCTATGGCTACACCTTC
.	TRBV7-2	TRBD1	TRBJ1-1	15	CASSLQTGALTEAFF	TGTGCCAGCAGCTTGCAGACAGGGGCGCTCACTGAAGCTTTCTTT
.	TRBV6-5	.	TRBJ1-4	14	CASSFREGAEKLFF	TGTGCCAGCAGTTTCAGGGAAGGGGCGGAAAAACTGTTTTTT
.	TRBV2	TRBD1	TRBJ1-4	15	CASSAQGVSLEKLFF	TGTGCCAGCAGTGCTCAGGGGGTCTCGCTTGAAAAACTGTTTTTT
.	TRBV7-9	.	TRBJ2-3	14	CASSATNRPDTQYF	TGTGCCAGCAGCGCCACTAACCGCCCGGATACGCAGTATTTT
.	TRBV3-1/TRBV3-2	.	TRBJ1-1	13	CATQLSVNTEAFF	TGTGCCACCCAATTGTCAGTGAACACTGAAGCTTTCTTT
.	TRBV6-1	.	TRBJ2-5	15	CASSEKRDSWETQYF	TGTGCCAGCAGTGAAAAACGCGACTCCTGGGAGACCCAGTACTTC
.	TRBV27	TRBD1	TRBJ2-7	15	CASSSRQGIRYEQYF	TGTGCCAGCAGTAGCCGACAGGGGATTCGGTACGAGCAGTACTTC
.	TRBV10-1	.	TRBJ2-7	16	CASSDHFQDGAHEQYF	TGCGCCAGCAGTGATCATTTTCAGGATGGGGCCCACGAGCAGTACTTC
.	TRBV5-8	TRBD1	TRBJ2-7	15	CASSLGGTGVYEQYF	TGTGCCAGCAGCTTGGGTGGGACAGGGGTTTACGAGCAGTACTTC
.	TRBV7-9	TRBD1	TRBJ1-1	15	CASSPGQPPHTEAFF	TGTGCCAGCAGCCCGGGACAGCCTCCTCACACTGAAGCTTTCTTT
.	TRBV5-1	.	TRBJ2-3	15	CASSLPQSVTDTQYF	TGCGCCAGCAGCTTGCCACAAAGTGTTACAGATACGCAGTATTTT
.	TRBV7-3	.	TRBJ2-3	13	CASSSFSTDTQYF	TGTGCCAGCAGCTCGTTTAGCACAGATACGCAGTATTTT
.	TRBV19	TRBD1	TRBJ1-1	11	CASGQGTEAFF	TGTGCCAGCGGACAGGGCACTGAAGCTTTCTTT
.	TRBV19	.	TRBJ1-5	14	CASRSRELNQPQHF	TGTGCCAGTAGATCCCGGGAGCTCAATCAGCCCCAGCATTTT